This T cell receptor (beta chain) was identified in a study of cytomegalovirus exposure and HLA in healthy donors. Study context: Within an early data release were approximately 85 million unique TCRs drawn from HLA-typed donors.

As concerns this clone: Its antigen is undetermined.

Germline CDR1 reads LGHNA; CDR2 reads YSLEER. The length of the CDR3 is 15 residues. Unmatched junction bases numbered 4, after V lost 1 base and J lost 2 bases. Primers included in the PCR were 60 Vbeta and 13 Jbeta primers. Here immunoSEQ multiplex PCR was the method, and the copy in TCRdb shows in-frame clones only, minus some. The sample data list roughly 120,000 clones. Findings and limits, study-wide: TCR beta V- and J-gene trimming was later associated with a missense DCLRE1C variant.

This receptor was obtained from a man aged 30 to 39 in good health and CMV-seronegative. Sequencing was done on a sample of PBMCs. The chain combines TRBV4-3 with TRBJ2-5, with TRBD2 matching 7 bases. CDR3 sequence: CASSQAASGQETQYF. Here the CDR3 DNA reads TGCGCCAGCAGCCAAGCGGCTAGCGGACAAGAGACCCAGTACTTC.